This note documents a single T cell receptor beta chain sequence. These data are taken from a study of cytomegalovirus exposure and HLA in healthy donors. Looked up from germline, CDR1 is SNHLY and CDR2 is FYNNEI. The CDR3 is 15 residues long. V was pared by 6 bases and J by 2 bases, with 16 bases between. 13 Jbeta primers and 60 Vbeta primers were used for the PCR. How the authors handled the data: Later work found 80 million or so unique TCR beta chains, with about 10 million shared. This table comes from immunoSEQ multiplex PCR, and its TCRdb copy is limited to in-frame clones, with some not included. The V and J calls and clone size are taken from that table; D and trimming were inferred from the DNA. This table has 150,000 or so clones, approximately 80% appearing once.

The sequence was obtained from a man in his fifties or sixties in good health and CMV-seronegative. V usage is TRBV2 and J usage is TRBJ1-2; tentative D call: TRBD1 (5 bases). Sequencing was performed on PBMCs. Written as DNA, the CDR3 is TGTGCCAGCAGCCCCTTACCCGACAGAAACTATGGCTACACCTTC. Residues: CASSPLPDRNYGYTF.